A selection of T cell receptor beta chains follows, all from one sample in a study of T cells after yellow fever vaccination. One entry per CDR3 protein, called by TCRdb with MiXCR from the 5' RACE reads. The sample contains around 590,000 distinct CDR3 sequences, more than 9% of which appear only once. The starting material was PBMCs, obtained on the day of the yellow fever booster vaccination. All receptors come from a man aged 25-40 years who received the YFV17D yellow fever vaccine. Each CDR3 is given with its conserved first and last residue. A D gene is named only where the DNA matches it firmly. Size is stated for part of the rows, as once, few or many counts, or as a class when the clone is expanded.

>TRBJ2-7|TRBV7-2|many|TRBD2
TGTGCCAGCAGCCTAGCGGGAGGGCCTTGGTACGAGCAGTACTTC
CASSLAGGPWYEQYF
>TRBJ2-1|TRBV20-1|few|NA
TGCAGCCCGGAGGGGGACCAAGTAAATGAGCAGTTCTTC
CSPEGDQVNEQFF
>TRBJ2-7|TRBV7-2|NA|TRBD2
TGTGCCAGCAGCCCTCCCCTAGCGGGATACGAGCAGTACTTC
CASSPPLAGYEQYF
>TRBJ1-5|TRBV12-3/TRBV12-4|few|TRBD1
TGTGCCAGCAGAGTCACAGGGGGCTATCAGCCCCAGCATTTT
CASRVTGGYQPQHF
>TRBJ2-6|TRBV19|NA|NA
TGTGCCAGTCTACATATCGTCAAAGGGACGGGTATATCTGGGGCCAACGTCCTGACTTTC
CASLHIVKGTGISGANVLTF
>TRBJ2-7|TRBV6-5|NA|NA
TGTGCCAGCAGTTCTGGGATCGGTGGGAGCTACGAGCAGTACTTC
CASSSGIGGSYEQYF
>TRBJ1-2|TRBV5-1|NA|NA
TGCGCCAGCAGCTTTGACAGCGGCTATGGCTACACCTTC
CASSFDSGYGYTF
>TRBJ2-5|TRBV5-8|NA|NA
TGTGCCACTCCGCCGGGGACATCAAATCCGGAGACCCAGTACTTC
CATPPGTSNPETQYF
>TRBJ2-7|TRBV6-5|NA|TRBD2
TGTGCCAGCAGTTATCTAACTAGCGGGGGCTCCTACGAGCAGTACTTC
CASSYLTSGGSYEQYF
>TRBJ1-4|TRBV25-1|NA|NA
TGTGCCAGCAGTGAATGGGAGGCGGGGGCGGGAAAACTGTTTTTT
CASSEWEAGAGKLFF
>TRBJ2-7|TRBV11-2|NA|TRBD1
TGTGCCAGCAGCTTAGGAGACGGGACAGCAAAGGACTACGAGCAGTACTTC
CASSLGDGTAKDYEQYF
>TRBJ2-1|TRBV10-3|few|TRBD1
TGTGCCATCAGTGGGACAGGGGCTCGGTCCTACAATGAGCAGTTCTTC
CAISGTGARSYNEQFF
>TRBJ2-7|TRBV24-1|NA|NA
TGTGCCACCAGGAATCCAACCCGACTTGAGGTGCAGTACTTC
CATRNPTRLEVQYF
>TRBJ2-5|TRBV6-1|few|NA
TGTGCCAGCCGTCCCCGGGGCGTCCCAGAGACCCAGTACTTC
CASRPRGVPETQYF
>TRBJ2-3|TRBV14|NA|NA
TGTGCCAGCAGTCGAAGGGTAGCGACTAGCACAGATACGCAGTATTTT
CASSRRVATSTDTQYF
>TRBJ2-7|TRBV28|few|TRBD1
TGTGCCAGCAGTTCGACAGGGAAATACGAGCAGTACTTC
CASSSTGKYEQYF
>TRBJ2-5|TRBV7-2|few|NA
TGTGCCAGCAGCTCCTACCCTTTGGGGAACCAAGAGACCCAGTACTTC
CASSSYPLGNQETQYF
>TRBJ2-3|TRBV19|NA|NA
TGTGCCAGTAGTATGGGCCCCACGCGAACAGATACGCAGTATTTT
CASSMGPTRTDTQYF
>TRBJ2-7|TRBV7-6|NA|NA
TGTGCCAGCACGCCCTCAAATTTAGACGAGCAGTACTTC
CASTPSNLDEQYF
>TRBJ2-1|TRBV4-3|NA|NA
TGCGCCAGCAGCCAAGGAAGAAGGGTCTACAATGAGCAGTTCTTC
CASSQGRRVYNEQFF
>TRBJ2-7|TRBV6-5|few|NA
TGTGCCAGCAGTTACTCTACTGGTGAGCAGTACTTC
CASSYSTGEQYF
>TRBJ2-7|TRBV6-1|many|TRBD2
TGTGCCAGCACCGCCACCGGGACTAGCGGGGGCCAGTACTTC
CASTATGTSGGQYF
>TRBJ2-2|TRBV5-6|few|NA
TGTGCCAGCAGCCCCAGAGTCGCGGCCGGGGAGCTGTTTTTT
CASSPRVAAGELFF
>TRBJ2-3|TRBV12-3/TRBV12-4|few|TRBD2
TGTGCCAGCAGTTTTATAGCGGGAGTAACAGATACGCAGTATTTT
CASSFIAGVTDTQYF
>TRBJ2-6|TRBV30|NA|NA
TGTGCCTGGAGTTCCGGGGGCAGGTTCGTCCTGACTTTC
CAWSSGGRFVLTF
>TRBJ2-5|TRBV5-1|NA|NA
TGCGCCAGCAGGGAGTCGGAGACCCAGTACTTC
CASRESETQYF
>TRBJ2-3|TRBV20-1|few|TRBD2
TGCAGTGCTAGAGATTCGAGGGGAGGGTTCACAGATACGCAGTATTTT
CSARDSRGGFTDTQYF
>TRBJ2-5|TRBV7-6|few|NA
TGTGCCAGCAGCTTGCAGGGGTCGAAGAGCGAGACCCAGTACTTC
CASSLQGSKSETQYF
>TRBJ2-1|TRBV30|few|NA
TGTGCCTGGAGTAAGGACCTAGTGGGGCATGAGCAGTTCTTC
CAWSKDLVGHEQFF
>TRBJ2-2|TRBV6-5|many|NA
TGTGCCAGCAGTTTACGGGAGACCGGGGAGCTGTTTTTT
CASSLRETGELFF
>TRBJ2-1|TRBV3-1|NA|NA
TGTGCCAGCAGCCAAGCACCCTCGGATGAGCAGTTCTTC
CASSQAPSDEQFF
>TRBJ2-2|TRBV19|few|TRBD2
TGTGCCAGTACCGCGGGAGGTTCGAACACCGGGGAGCTGTTTTTT
CASTAGGSNTGELFF